A single sample gave rise to the 26 T cell receptor beta chains below, sequenced in a study of blood T cells in healthy people across ages. A second roughly 6 to 12 cycle PCR used barcoded and J-beta primers. TCRdb reanalysed the 5' RACE reads using MiXCR and keeps one entry per CDR3 protein. The sample lists 780,000 or so distinct CDR3 sequences; around 50% were seen once. The sample comprised blood. All receptors derive from a man aged 35 to 55 in good health.

The chain combines TRBV25-1 with TRBJ2-1, with D perhaps assigned TRBD1 or TRBD2 (6 bases each). The germline CDR1 and CDR2 sequences are MGHDK and SYGVNS. V was shortened by 7 bases and J by 2 bases, with 12 bases between the two germline ends. The CDR3 length is 14 residues. The CDR3 loop reads CASKQGGPYNEQFF. The CDR3 DNA reads TGTGCCAGCAAACAGGGAGGTCCCTACAATGAGCAGTTCTTC.

V gene TRBV6-1 combines with J gene TRBJ2-1, with 11 bases fitting TRBD2. This CDR3 comprises 15 residues. Per germline, CDR1 MNHNS and CDR2 SASEGT. Germline trimming cut 1 base from V and 14 bases from J; bases unmatched to any gene: 10. The CDR3 coding sequence is TGTGCCAGCAGTGAAGTTCGACTAGCGGGGACTCGGGAGTTCTTC. This encodes CASSEVRLAGTREFF.

This clonotype was detected ten times or more. The chain uses TRBV7-6 and TRBJ2-5; TRBD1 matches at 7 bases. The V gene's germline CDR1 is SGHVS and CDR2 FNYEAQ. J was trimmed by 2 bases and V by 5 bases; bases with no gene match: 17. CDR3 length equals 18 residues. This CDR3 is CASSDRAPTIYEQETQYF. DNA of the CDR3: TGTGCCAGCAGCGACAGGGCTCCAACTATATACGAACAAGAGACCCAGTACTTC.

V gene TRBV12-3 or TRBV12-4 combines with J gene TRBJ2-1; D tentatively fits TRBD1 or TRBD2 (6 bases each). This CDR3 contains 15 residues. The ends were cut back, 5 bases at V and 4 bases at J, with 15 bases in the middle. The CDR3 DNA sequence: TGTGCCAGCAGTGCTCTAGTAGGGGGGTACAATGAGCAGTTCTTC. Encoded protein: CASSALVGGYNEQFF.

This sequence joins TRBV5-1 and TRBJ2-5, with 12 bases identical to TRBD2. The CDR3 is 17 residues long. From germline, CDR1 is SGHRS and CDR2 YFSETQ. The V gene end was trimmed by 2 bases and the J gene end by 5 bases; junction bases not matched to a gene: 10. The CDR3 here is CASSFGRTSGVQETQYF. CDR3 in DNA: TGCGCCAGCAGCTTCGGTAGGACTAGCGGGGTCCAGGAGACCCAGTACTTC.

V and J are TRBV9 and TRBJ2-3; D remains unclear. This CDR3 has 14 amino acids. The V end lost 0 bases, the J end lost 0 bases, and 5 bases lay between the germline ends. From germline, CDR1 is SGDLS and CDR2 YYNGEE. The CDR3 DNA sequence: TGTGCCAGCAGCGTAGACGCGAGCACAGATACGCAGTATTTT. It specifies CASSVDASTDTQYF.

J is TRBJ2-7 and V is TRBV28, with D perhaps matching TRBD1 (6 bases). V was cut by 5 bases and J by 6 bases, with 17 bases left in between. The CDR3 totals 14 residues. Germline V gene lookup returns CDR1 MDHEN and CDR2 SYDVKM. This CDR3 is CASSQPQGSSEQYF. DNA of the CDR3: TGTGCCAGCAGTCAACCACAGGGATCTTCCGAGCAGTACTTC.

Remarks on this clonotype: Germline and junction disagree at one end, which may indicate a read error. The chain recombines TRBV27 with TRBJ1-5, with 9 bases lining up with TRBD1. CDR3 length: 15 amino acids. Germline CDR1 MNHEY, CDR2 SMNVEV (reference sequence). CDR3 amino acids: CASSAGTGLHQPQHF. CDR3 DNA sequence: TGTGCTAGCAGTGCTGGGACAGGGCTTCATCAGCCCCAGCATTTT.

The chain's CDR3 is CASSLATSSDTQYF. The CDR3 coding sequence is TGTGCCAGCAGCTTAGCGACTAGTTCAGATACGCAGTATTTT. V and J are TRBV7-8 and TRBJ2-3; D is possibly TRBD2 (6 bases). Trimming left V 0 bases short and J 4 bases short, with 8 bases between. CDR3 length equals 14 residues. The germline CDR1 and CDR2 sequences are SGHVS and FQNEAQ.

The V call is TRBV20-1, the J call TRBJ1-5, with TRBD1 as a possible D gene (5 bases). This CDR3 comprises 14 residues. Per the germline V gene, CDR1 is DFQATT and CDR2 is SNEGSKA (reference sequence). V lost 2 bases and J 7 bases, leaving 15 bases between the germline ends. CDR3 nucleotide sequence: TGCAGTGCTAGATGGGGCGGGGTGGGGCAGCCCCAGCATTTT. Amino acid sequence: CSARWGGVGQPQHF.

The chain links TRBV7-9 to TRBJ2-6; 9 bases are a match to TRBD1. V lost 5 bases, J lost 0 bases, and 14 bases stayed unmatched. This CDR3 region has 20 residues. Germline V lookup: CDR1 SEHNR, CDR2 FQNEAQ (reference sequence). The CDR3 nucleotides are TGTGCCAGCAGCCCAGCCTGGCGGGACAGGGTCAGCTCTGGGGCCAACGTCCTGACTTTC. Translated: CASSPAWRDRVSSGANVLTF.

This clonotype was found once. The V gene is TRBV2, the J gene TRBJ2-7; D unclear. The CDR3 loop spans 13 amino acids. From germline, CDR1 is SNHLY and CDR2 FYNNEI. V was shortened by 4 bases and J by 7 bases, with 14 bases between the two germline ends. The CDR3 region has the DNA TGTGCCAGCAGTGCGAGCAATGGTTTAGAGCAGTACTTC. Its translation: CASSASNGLEQYF. Drawing the rest from reference TRBV2 and TRBJ2-7, the complete variable domain is EPEVTQTPSHQVTQMGQEVILRCVPISNHLYFYWYRQILGQKVEFLVSFYNNEISEKSEIFDDQFSVERPDGSNFTLKIRSTKLEDSAMYFCASSASNGLEQYFGPGTRLTVT.

This clonotype has just a few counts. The chain links TRBV29-1 to TRBJ2-1; TRBD2 agrees at 7 bases. The CDR3 has 15 amino acids. The trim removed 6 bases at V and 3 bases at J, leaving 11 bases unmatched. Germline CDR1 is SQVTM and CDR2 is ANQGSEA. For the CDR3, the DNA is TGCAGCGTCCCCGCGGGGGTATCGGTCTACAATGAGCAGTTCTTC. As protein: CSVPAGVSVYNEQFF.

The chain has TRBV4-3 and TRBJ2-5, with 10 bases matching TRBD2. The junction had 5 bases not matched to a gene; V was cut back by 4 bases and J by 3 bases. The CDR3 contains 15 residues. The germline CDR1 and CDR2 sequences are LGHNA and YSLEER. The CDR3 loop is CASSLQSGREETQYF. CDR3 nucleotides: TGCGCCAGCAGCCTCCAAAGCGGGAGGGAAGAGACCCAGTACTTC.

To note about this clonotype: At one of its ends the junction is not consistent with the germline gene, which may arise from a read error. V is TRBV27 and J is TRBJ1-2; 7 bases match TRBD1. The CDR3 totals 13 residues. Germline V gene lookup returns CDR1 MNHEY and CDR2 SMNVEV (reference sequence). CDR3 DNA sequence: TGTGCCAGCGGGACCGCAGGGGGGTATGGCTGCACCTTC. Its protein is CASGTAGGYGCTF.

This clonotype was detected a few times. This chain's CDR3 is CSVAPLAGGPSVGNEQFF. The CDR3 DNA follows: TGCAGCGTTGCACCACTAGCGGGAGGGCCGAGCGTGGGTAATGAGCAGTTCTTC. V is TRBV29-1 and J is TRBJ2-1; 13 bases fit TRBD2. V lost 4 bases, J lost 7 bases, and 16 bases stayed unmatched. CDR1 and CDR2 (germline): SQVTM, ANQGSEA. The CDR3 runs to 18 residues.

The sample holds a few counts of this clonotype. The chain is built from TRBV6-1 and TRBJ2-4; TRBD1 agrees at 7 bases. Per germline, CDR1 MNHNS and CDR2 SASEGT. Trimming took 1 base from V and 7 from J; bases not matched to a gene: 4. This CDR3 comprises 14 residues. In DNA, the CDR3 is TGTGCCAGCAGTGAAGGCGAGGGGGCGAACATTCAGTACTTC. The encoded protein is CASSEGEGANIQYF.

The chain couples TRBV19 to TRBJ2-4; 8 nucleotides agree with TRBD1. The ends lost 3 bases at V and 1 base at J; junction bases unmatched: 11. The CDR3 consists of 18 residues. Per the germline V gene, CDR1 is LNHDA and CDR2 is SQIVND (reference sequence). Here the CDR3 DNA reads TGTGCCAGTAGTATCCGGGGGACAGGAGCACCTGCCAAAAACATTCAGTACTTC. Residues: CASSIRGTGAPAKNIQYF. Full variable domain (rest looked up from reference TRBV19 and TRBJ2-4): DGGITQSPKYLFRKEGQNVTLSCEQNLNHDAMYWYRQDPGQGLRLIYYSQIVNDFQKGDIAEGYSVSREKKESFPLTVTSAQKNPTAFYLCASSIRGTGAPAKNIQYFGAGTRLSVL.

The chain employs TRBV20-1 and TRBJ2-3; D is unresolved. The CDR3 is made up of 10 amino acids. Trimming cost V 6 bases and J 9 bases, with 10 bases left between them. CDR1 and CDR2 (germline): DFQATT, SNEGSKA (reference sequence). CDR3 loop: CSASPRTQYF. DNA of the CDR3: TGCAGTGCCTCGCCCCGGACGCAGTATTTT.

This chain joins TRBV6-6 and TRBJ2-3, with 10 bases identical to TRBD1. The J segment lost 4 bases and the V segment lost 5 bases, leaving 12 bases of the junction unmatched. Looked up from germline, CDR1 is MNHNY and CDR2 is SVGAGI (reference sequence). The CDR3 spans 17 residues. In DNA, the CDR3 is TGTGCCAGCAGTGCCTCGAGACAGGGGGCAGGAGCAGATACGCAGTATTTT. Translating it yields CASSASRQGAGADTQYF.

This chain links TRBV24-1 with TRBJ2-1; possibly TRBD1 for D (6 bases). Germline V gene sequence: CDR1 KGHDR, CDR2 SFDVKD. V was shortened by 2 bases and J by 3 bases, with 16 bases between the two germline ends. This CDR3 comprises 17 residues. The CDR3 loop reads CATSDSADRIDYNEQFF. In DNA form, the CDR3 reads TGTGCCACCAGTGATTCGGCCGACAGGATCGACTACAATGAGCAGTTCTTC.

The chain links TRBV7-2 to TRBJ2-3; 9 bases match TRBD2. With V trimmed by 3 bases and J by 0 bases, 4 bases remained unmatched. The CDR3 extends over 16 amino acids. In germline, CDR1 is SGHTA, CDR2 FQGNSA. CDR3 sequence reads: CASSFPAGGSTDTQYF. Here the CDR3 DNA reads TGTGCCAGCAGCTTCCCAGCGGGGGGTAGCACAGATACGCAGTATTTT.

Many counts were recorded for this clonotype. The chain joins TRBV7-3 to TRBJ2-1; 12 bases map to TRBD2. With V trimmed by 4 bases and J by 7 bases, 5 bases remained unmatched. Germline loops: CDR1 SGHTA, CDR2 FQGTGA. The CDR3 totals 15 residues. The CDR3 DNA sequence: TGTGCCAGCAGCTCGACTAGCGGGGGCAGAAATGAGCAGTTCTTC. It is translated as CASSSTSGGRNEQFF.

This chain links TRBV4-2 with TRBJ2-5; 9 bases align to TRBD2. TRBJ2-7 matches the DNA end more closely, so the J call is doubtful. The CDR3 totals 17 residues. Germline lookup yields CDR1 LGHNA and CDR2 YNFKEQ. The CDR3 loop reads CASSPGLASIPGGEQYF. As DNA, the CDR3 is TGTGCCAGCAGCCCGGGACTAGCTTCTATCCCCGGGGGCGAGCAGTACTTC.

The rearrangement links TRBV9 to TRBJ2-1, with 8 bases that match TRBD1. CDR3 size: 14 residues. Germline values: CDR1 SGDLS, CDR2 YYNGEE. The junction had 7 bases not matched to a gene; V was cut back by 2 bases and J by 9 bases. CDR3 bases: TGTGCCAGCAGCGTTGGACAGGGATTATCTGAGCAGTTCTTC. Translating gives CASSVGQGLSEQFF.

This chain links TRBV7-2 with TRBJ1-1; no firm D call. V was clipped by 1 base and J by 4 bases, with 7 bases between them. There are 13 residues in the CDR3. Per germline, CDR1 SGHTA and CDR2 FQGNSA. The CDR3 DNA follows: TGTGCCAGCAGCTTAGTGACGGGCACTGAAGCTTTCTTT. It yields the protein CASSLVTGTEAFF.